This note documents a single TCR beta chain sequence. These data are taken from a study of blood T cell repertoires in COVID-19. Study-wide context: Samples representing acute and convalescent COVID-19 were sourced from the United States, Italy and Spain. T cells, B-cell-depleted T cells, or PBMCs provided the cDNA or gDNA that served as material.

The CDR3 extends over 14 amino acids. Deletions cut 6 bases from V and 5 bases from J, with 15 bases between. Germline CDR1 MNHEY, CDR2 SVGAGI. Original processing methods: The assay estimated nucleated cells by amplifying reference gene primers. Measured with immunoSEQ multiplex PCR; TCRdb has only the in-frame clones, and not every one. V, J and clone size are taken as reported in that table, and D and trimming were inferred from the DNA itself. The sample gives approximately 110,000 clones, around 88% of which show up once; 0.75% to 0.9% is in the top ten. The chain carries TRBV6-5 and TRBJ2-3; no clear D gene. Sequenced: peripheral blood. This receptor was taken from a woman between 50 and 59 years old with active or convalescent COVID-19. The CDR3 spells CASRPDNAVDTQYF. DNA for the CDR3: TGTGCCAGCAGACCCGACAATGCCGTAGATACGCAGTATTTT.